A selection of T cell receptor beta chains follows, all from one sample in a study of molecular identifiers for immune sequencing clone quantification. TCRdb ran MiXCR on the PCR reads and lists one entry per CDR3 protein. The repertoire holds 50,000 to 65,000 distinct CDR3 sequences, roughly a quarter seen once, with around 2% in the top ten. Sequenced input: naive CD8+ T cells from blood, with Jurkat cell RNA spiked in. These receptor sequences come from a human donor in good health. Some libraries in this study had Jurkat cell RNA spiked in. Both conserved end residues are part of each CDR3. The D gene is left open where the match is weak. The size entry is marked missing in some rows and otherwise reads once, few, many or a size class.

J gene: TRBJ2-3
clone size: many
D gene: NA
V gene: TRBV4-3
CDR3 protein: CASSQGGQGQLTDTQYF
CDR3 DNA: TGCGCCAGCAGCCAAGGGGGGCAGGGACAATTGACAGATACGCAGTATTTT

J gene: TRBJ2-3
clone size: many
D gene: NA
V gene: TRBV25-1
CDR3 protein: CASSEQGRPDTQYF
CDR3 DNA: TGTGCCAGCAGTGAACAGGGAAGACCAGATACGCAGTATTTT

J gene: TRBJ2-3
clone size: many
D gene: TRBD2
V gene: TRBV10-3
CDR3 protein: CAISQSGSVTDTQYF
CDR3 DNA: TGTGCCATCAGCCAGAGCGGGAGTGTAACAGATACGCAGTATTTT

J gene: TRBJ2-3
clone size: many
D gene: TRBD2
V gene: TRBV12-3/TRBV12-4
CDR3 protein: CASSSRDYTLSDTQYF
CDR3 DNA: TGTGCCAGCAGCAGCCGGGACTACACCCTCTCCGATACGCAGTATTTT

J gene: TRBJ1-1
clone size: many
D gene: NA
V gene: TRBV19
CDR3 protein: CASSITSVAEAFF
CDR3 DNA: TGTGCCAGTAGTATTACGAGCGTGGCTGAAGCTTTCTTT

J gene: TRBJ2-7
clone size: NA
D gene: NA
V gene: TRBV2
CDR3 protein: CASSEALVGYEQCF
CDR3 DNA: TGTGCCAGCAGTGAAGCTCTAGTGGGATACGAGCAGTGCTTC

J gene: TRBJ2-3
clone size: many
D gene: TRBD1
V gene: TRBV11-2
CDR3 protein: CASSPGQIPTDTQYF
CDR3 DNA: TGTGCCAGCAGCCCGGGACAGATCCCCACAGATACGCAGTATTTT

J gene: TRBJ2-7
clone size: many
D gene: NA
V gene: TRBV20-1
CDR3 protein: CSARNIQDYEQYF
CDR3 DNA: TGCAGTGCCCGGAATATCCAGGACTACGAGCAGTACTTC

J gene: TRBJ2-5
clone size: many
D gene: NA
V gene: TRBV5-1
CDR3 protein: CASSPFPASGQETQYF
CDR3 DNA: TGCGCCAGCAGCCCCTTCCCTGCGAGCGGGCAAGAGACCCAGTACTTC

J gene: TRBJ2-3
clone size: many
D gene: TRBD2
V gene: TRBV9
CDR3 protein: CASSVVSVVSGGTDTQYF
CDR3 DNA: TGTGCCAGCAGCGTAGTGTCAGTGGTCAGCGGGGGCACAGATACGCAGTATTTT

J gene: TRBJ2-3
clone size: many
D gene: NA
V gene: TRBV29-1
CDR3 protein: CSVWGGRMSDTQYF
CDR3 DNA: TGCAGCGTATGGGGTGGTAGAATGTCAGATACGCAGTATTTT

J gene: TRBJ1-5
clone size: many
D gene: NA
V gene: TRBV19
CDR3 protein: CASSMLAGDQPQHF
CDR3 DNA: TGTGCCAGTAGTATGTTGGCAGGTGATCAGCCCCAGCATTTT

J gene: TRBJ2-7
clone size: few
D gene: NA
V gene: TRBV28
CDR3 protein: CASSFWRRTGSYEQYF
CDR3 DNA: TGTGCCAGCAGTTTCTGGCGGCGGACTGGTTCCTACGAGCAGTACTTC

J gene: TRBJ2-7
clone size: many
D gene: NA
V gene: TRBV20-1
CDR3 protein: CSARDLTPAYEQYF
CDR3 DNA: TGCAGTGCTAGAGATCTGACACCGGCCTACGAGCAGTACTTC

J gene: TRBJ2-1
clone size: many
D gene: NA
V gene: TRBV30
CDR3 protein: CAWSSRGRSSYNEQFF
CDR3 DNA: TGTGCCTGGAGTTCCCGCGGACGGTCCTCCTACAATGAGCAGTTCTTC

J gene: TRBJ2-2
clone size: few
D gene: NA
V gene: TRBV4-3
CDR3 protein: CASSQEGGDSLYYGNTGELFF
CDR3 DNA: TGCGCCAGCAGCCAAGAGGGTGGGGACTCTCTTTATTACGGGAACACCGGGGAGCTGTTTTTT

J gene: TRBJ2-3
clone size: NA
D gene: NA
V gene: TRBV7-2
CDR3 protein: CASSSSGLRGGFTDTQYF
CDR3 DNA: NA

J gene: TRBJ2-7
clone size: many
D gene: NA
V gene: TRBV4-1
CDR3 protein: CASSPNQGTYEQYF
CDR3 DNA: TGCGCCAGCAGCCCAAACCAAGGGACCTACGAGCAGTACTTC

J gene: TRBJ2-6
clone size: many
D gene: NA
V gene: TRBV14
CDR3 protein: CASSQEIMANVLTF
CDR3 DNA: TGTGCCAGCAGCCAAGAAATTATGGCCAACGTCCTGACTTTC

J gene: TRBJ2-2
clone size: many
D gene: NA
V gene: TRBV28
CDR3 protein: CASSPPITGELFF
CDR3 DNA: TGTGCCAGCAGTCCGCCAATAACCGGGGAGCTGTTTTTT

J gene: TRBJ2-4
clone size: few
D gene: NA
V gene: TRBV20-1
CDR3 protein: CSAGDNREVLGIQYF
CDR3 DNA: TGCAGTGCCGGAGATAATAGGGAGGTTTTGGGCATTCAGTACTTC

J gene: TRBJ2-5
clone size: many
D gene: NA
V gene: TRBV7-9
CDR3 protein: CASSRTLETQYF
CDR3 DNA: TGTGCCAGCAGCCGCACCCTGGAGACCCAGTACTTC

J gene: TRBJ1-5
clone size: many
D gene: NA
V gene: TRBV2
CDR3 protein: CASSDPDQGIQPQHF
CDR3 DNA: TGTGCCAGCAGTGACCCCGACCAGGGGATTCAGCCCCAGCATTTT

J gene: TRBJ2-7
clone size: NA
D gene: TRBD1
V gene: TRBV27
CDR3 protein: CASSPTGQIYEQYF
CDR3 DNA: TGTGCCAGCAGCCCAACGGGACAGATCTACGAGCAGTACTTC

J gene: TRBJ2-7
clone size: few
D gene: NA
V gene: TRBV2
CDR3 protein: CAITTPSSYEQYF
CDR3 DNA: TGTGCCATTACAACCCCCAGCTCCTACGAGCAGTACTTC

J gene: TRBJ1-5
clone size: NA
D gene: NA
V gene: TRBV19
CDR3 protein: CASSTSPGFNQPQHF
CDR3 DNA: TGTGCCAGTAGTACGTCCCCGGGATTTAATCAGCCCCAGCATTTT

J gene: TRBJ2-7
clone size: few
D gene: NA
V gene: TRBV2
CDR3 protein: CASSKGGGAYEQYF
CDR3 DNA: TGTGCCAGCAGCAAAGGGGGGGGGGCCTACGAGCAGTACTTC

J gene: TRBJ1-4
clone size: many
D gene: NA
V gene: TRBV2
CDR3 protein: CASSEGTATNEKLFF
CDR3 DNA: TGTGCCAGCAGTGAAGGAACAGCAACTAATGAAAAACTGTTTTTT

J gene: TRBJ2-7
clone size: few
D gene: TRBD1
V gene: TRBV7-9
CDR3 protein: CASSTGQGEYEQYF
CDR3 DNA: TGTGCCAGCAGCACGGGACAGGGGGAGTACGAGCAGTACTTC

J gene: TRBJ2-1
clone size: NA
D gene: NA
V gene: TRBV27
CDR3 protein: CASSSYGPGDNEQFF
CDR3 DNA: TGTGCCAGCAGTTCCTACGGACCGGGGGACAATGAGCAGTTCTTC

J gene: TRBJ1-2
clone size: many
D gene: NA
V gene: TRBV25-1
CDR3 protein: CASWAPGADGYTF
CDR3 DNA: TGTGCCAGCTGGGCTCCCGGGGCCGATGGCTACACCTTC

J gene: TRBJ2-7
clone size: many
D gene: NA
V gene: TRBV5-1
CDR3 protein: CASRDSYEQYF
CDR3 DNA: TGCGCCAGCAGAGACAGCTACGAGCAGTACTTC

J gene: TRBJ1-1
clone size: few
D gene: NA
V gene: TRBV14
CDR3 protein: CASSQSWMNTEAFF
CDR3 DNA: TGTGCCAGCAGCCAATCGTGGATGAACACTGAAGCTTTCTTT

J gene: TRBJ1-5
clone size: many
D gene: NA
V gene: TRBV12-3/TRBV12-4
CDR3 protein: CASSPPEGQPQHF
CDR3 DNA: TGTGCCAGCAGTCCCCCCGAGGGTCAGCCCCAGCATTTT

J gene: TRBJ2-3
clone size: few
D gene: NA
V gene: TRBV4-1
CDR3 protein: CASSPTGPGYDTQYF
CDR3 DNA: TGCGCCAGCAGCCCAACAGGCCCCGGTTACGATACGCAGTATTTT

J gene: TRBJ2-5
clone size: NA
D gene: NA
V gene: TRBV28
CDR3 protein: CADGPGLQETQYF
CDR3 DNA: TGTGCCGACGGGCCAGGCTTACAAGAGACCCAGTACTTC